Listed below are T cell receptor beta chains from one sample, sequenced in a study of CD8 T cells in ankylosing spondylitis. Each CDR3 protein is one row after TCRdb ran MiXCR on the 5' RACE reads. Of 100,000 to 150,000 distinct CDR3 sequences listed, 7% are singletons. Sequenced: blood, either unsorted or a sorted T cell fraction (not recorded which). These receptors all come from a male donor with ankylosing spondylitis or in good health (not recorded which). CDR3s include the opening cysteine and the closing phenylalanine or tryptophan. Fields, in order: clone size, V gene, D gene, J gene, CDR3 protein, CDR3 DNA. D genes are given only for firm matches. Expanded clones get a size class; other rows say once, few or many, or leave the size out.

size: few; V: TRBV18; D: .; J: TRBJ2-7; CDR3: CASSPIEGHEQYF; DNA: TGTGCCAGCTCACCGATTGAGGGCCACGAGCAGTACTTC
size: many; V: TRBV7-3; D: TRBD2; J: TRBJ2-3; CDR3: CASSLSSGSFGTDTQYF; DNA: TGTGCCAGCAGCTTATCGAGCGGGAGCTTTGGCACAGATACGCAGTATTTT
size: many; V: TRBV5-1; D: .; J: TRBJ2-3; CDR3: CASSLVASGADTQYF; DNA: TGCGCCAGCAGCTTGGTGGCCAGTGGGGCAGATACGCAGTATTTT
size: few; V: TRBV2; D: .; J: TRBJ2-4; CDR3: CASTPRQGSIQYF; DNA: TGTGCCAGCACCCCGAGGCAGGGATCCATTCAGTACTTC
size: many; V: TRBV5-1; D: .; J: TRBJ2-1; CDR3: CASSLNGLDEQFF; DNA: TGCGCCAGCAGCTTGAACGGTTTGGATGAGCAGTTCTTC
size: many; V: TRBV10-3; D: .; J: TRBJ2-7; CDR3: CAIRDGEGNYEQYF; DNA: TGTGCCATCAGGGATGGAGAGGGGAACTACGAGCAGTACTTC
size: few; V: TRBV30; D: TRBD1; J: TRBJ1-5; CDR3: CAWSRRWDRVYQPQHF; DNA: TGTGCCTGGAGCCGAAGGTGGGACAGGGTGTATCAGCCCCAGCATTTT
size: many; V: TRBV5-1; D: .; J: TRBJ1-4; CDR3: CASSFWGPTEKLFF; DNA: TGCGCCAGCAGCTTTTGGGGCCCAACGGAAAAACTGTTTTTT
size: many; V: TRBV20-1; D: TRBD1; J: TRBJ1-6; CDR3: CSARGTGFVSPLHF; DNA: TGCAGTGCTAGAGGGACAGGGTTTGTCTCACCCCTCCACTTT
size: .; V: TRBV5-1; D: .; J: TRBJ1-5; CDR3: CASSLAGVSNQPQHF; DNA: TGCGCCAGCAGCTTGGCAGGGGTTAGCAATCAGCCCCAGCATTTT
size: many; V: TRBV7-8; D: .; J: TRBJ2-7; CDR3: CASSLSGEQYF; DNA: TGTGCCAGCAGCCTTTCGGGAGAGCAGTACTTC
size: many; V: TRBV29-1; D: .; J: TRBJ2-1; CDR3: CSVRQIGEQFF; DNA: TGCAGCGTTCGACAGATCGGTGAGCAGTTCTTC
size: many; V: TRBV20-1; D: .; J: TRBJ1-1; CDR3: CSARGTEAFF; DNA: TGCAGTGCTAGGGGGACTGAAGCTTTCTTT
size: many; V: TRBV28; D: .; J: TRBJ2-3; CDR3: CASQGTDTQYF; DNA: TGTGCCAGCCAGGGCACAGATACGCAGTATTTT
size: many; V: TRBV12-3/TRBV12-4; D: .; J: TRBJ2-3; CDR3: CASSSKLNTQYF; DNA: TGTGCCAGCAGTTCTAAACTAAATACGCAGTATTTT
size: many; V: TRBV20-1; D: .; J: TRBJ1-4; CDR3: CSARDDLEKLFF; DNA: TGCAGTGCTAGGGACGATCTTGAAAAACTGTTTTTT
size: many; V: TRBV20-1; D: TRBD2; J: TRBJ2-7; CDR3: CSASDPRSGSGDEQYF; DNA: TGCAGTGCTAGTGACCCCCGTAGCGGGAGTGGCGACGAGCAGTACTTC
size: many; V: TRBV10-3; D: TRBD1; J: TRBJ1-2; CDR3: CAISLQGADGYTF; DNA: TGTGCCATCAGCCTGCAGGGGGCCGATGGCTACACCTTC
size: many; V: TRBV5-1; D: .; J: TRBJ2-1; CDR3: CASTKSADYNEQFF; DNA: TGCGCCAGCACGAAATCCGCCGATTACAATGAGCAGTTCTTC
size: many; V: TRBV12-3/TRBV12-4; D: .; J: TRBJ1-5; CDR3: CASSFGVGSNQPQHF; DNA: TGTGCCAGCAGTTTCGGGGTCGGGAGCAATCAGCCCCAGCATTTT
size: many; V: TRBV5-1; D: TRBD2; J: TRBJ2-3; CDR3: CASSLMSGGAGGFQTQYF; DNA: TGCGCCAGCAGCTTGATGAGCGGGGGGGCCGGTGGGTTTCAGACGCAGTATTTT
size: many; V: TRBV20-1; D: .; J: TRBJ2-7; CDR3: CSARTVSSYEQYF; DNA: TGCAGTGCTAGGACCGTTAGCTCCTACGAGCAGTACTTC